Reported below is one TCR beta chain. Trimming cost V 6 bases and J 0 bases, with 8 bases left between them. Germline-derived CDR1 and CDR2 are SNHLY and FYNNEI. This CDR3 comprises 13 residues. The sample originates from a study of blood T cell repertoires in COVID-19. Study summary: Whether acute or convalescent, the COVID-19 samples came from the United States, Italy and Spain. T cells, B-cell-depleted T cells, or PBMCs provided the cDNA or gDNA that served as material.

Original processing methods: Researchers report that nucleated cell counts were estimated from reference gene primer amplification. Only in-frame clones appear in the TCRdb table, and some are missing; sequencing was by immunoSEQ multiplex PCR. The V and J calls and clone size are taken from that table; D and trimming were inferred from the DNA. Seen here are about 88,000 clones, roughly nine tenths observed once, and the top ten hold about 1.8%. The receptor was isolated from a human donor with active COVID-19. The donor label of this sample is uncertain. The chain has TRBV2 and TRBJ1-1, with no clear D. Material for sequencing was peripheral blood. CDR3 nucleotides: TGTGCCAGCAGGGAGATCATGAACACTGAAGCTTTCTTT. Translating it yields CASREIMNTEAFF.